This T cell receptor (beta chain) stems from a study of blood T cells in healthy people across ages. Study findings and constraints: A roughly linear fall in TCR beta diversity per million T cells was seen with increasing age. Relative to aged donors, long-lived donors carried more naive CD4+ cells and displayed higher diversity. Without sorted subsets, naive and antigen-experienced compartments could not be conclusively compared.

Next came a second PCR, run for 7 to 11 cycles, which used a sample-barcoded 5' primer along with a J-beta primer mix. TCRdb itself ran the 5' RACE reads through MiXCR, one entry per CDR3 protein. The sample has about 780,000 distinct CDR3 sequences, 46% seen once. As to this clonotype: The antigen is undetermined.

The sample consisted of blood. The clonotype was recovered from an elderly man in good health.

CDR3 loop: CASSGRTTPQETQYF. CDR3 in DNA: TGTGCCAGCAGTGGACGGACGACGCCCCAAGAGACCCAGTACTTC. The rearrangement uses TRBV25-1 and TRBJ2-5; D is uncertain. Deletions cut 4 bases from V and 1 base from J, with 13 bases between. CDR1 is MGHDK, CDR2 SYGVNS, per germline. The length of the CDR3 is 15 residues.